The rows below give T cell receptor beta chains drawn from one sample of a study of shared clonotypes between healthy human individuals. Clones were read by immunoSEQ multiplex PCR, and TCRdb kept only the in-frame ones, dropping some. Here the sample spans roughly 2.1 million clones, about 93% being singletons. Source material: naive CD8+ T cells from PBMCs. Source of these receptors: a man aged 18 to 35 in good health. Some clones in this sample may be carry-over from other donors' samples. The conserved cysteine and the conserved F or W are not part of the CDR3 here. The D gene is left open where the match is weak.

d_call	v_call	j_call	cdr3_aa
TRBD2	TRBV28	TRBJ2-5	ASSKTGQGLAGGPRY
NA	TRBV19	TRBJ1-5	ASKKDGGYNQPQH
NA	TRBV7-9	TRBJ2-5	ASSRRGDVTQY
NA	TRBV5-6	TRBJ2-7	ASSLGGVYEQY
NA	TRBV5-4	TRBJ2-1	ASSSLLDEQF
TRBD2	TRBV6-1	TRBJ2-1	ASSALRGGSGIYNEQF
TRBD2	TRBV4-1	TRBJ2-7	ASSQDNRRTSGRNYEQY
NA	TRBV19	TRBJ2-2	ASSKTGELF
NA	TRBV27	TRBJ2-3	ASSWRLGADTQY
NA	TRBV5-6	TRBJ2-3	ASSLTAGTQY
NA	TRBV7-8	TRBJ1-3	ASSRNPGNTIY
NA	TRBV13	TRBJ2-1	ASSLYSDHEQF
NA	TRBV27	TRBJ2-7	ASSSFDSYEQY
NA	TRBV29-1	TRBJ1-3	SASGAGNTIY
NA	TRBV21-1	TRBJ1-4	ASSLHTDGGDEKLF
TRBD2	TRBV7-9	TRBJ2-1	ATAGAVTSGSQDEQF
TRBD1	TRBV18	TRBJ1-2	ASSPDRGANGYT
NA	TRBV6-1	TRBJ1-2	ASSPGVNYGYT
TRBD1	TRBV28	TRBJ2-1	ASSLFGTGNEQF
NA	TRBV27	TRBJ2-5	ASSPGAGEAQY
TRBD1	TRBV9	TRBJ2-3	ASSVFGTGTDTQY
TRBD2	TRBV7-9	TRBJ2-7	ASSTSGYHEQY
NA	TRBV28	TRBJ2-7	ASSLGWDRSYEQY
TRBD1	TRBV6-5	TRBJ2-1	ASSSGTGFYNEQF
TRBD2	TRBV27	TRBJ2-3	ASSFSGPAGVDTQY
TRBD2	TRBV7-2	TRBJ2-7	ASSPTNGLAGIEQY
NA	TRBV6-5	TRBJ2-1	ASSYFGDEQF
NA	TRBV5-1	TRBJ2-5	ASSGLGALGKETQY
NA	TRBV27	TRBJ2-7	ASSQIEWDGTYEQY
NA	TRBV4-3	TRBJ1-2	ASSQERRDLYGYT
NA	TRBV27	TRBJ2-7	ASSLSAGESSYEQY
NA	TRBV6-1	TRBJ2-2	ASSEAGGAGELF
TRBD2	TRBV6-1	TRBJ2-7	ASSEGYRLAGAQEQY
TRBD2	TRBV2	TRBJ2-5	ASSSTSGIQETQY
TRBD1	TRBV9	TRBJ2-2	ASSVVPGGTNTGELF